This T cell receptor (beta chain) was observed in a study of blood T cell repertoires in COVID-19. Study information: T cells, B-cell-depleted T cells, or PBMCs supplied cDNA or gDNA.

Sequencing used immunoSEQ multiplex PCR; TCRdb keeps in-frame clones, though not all of them. The sample lists fewer than 250,000 clones; over 80% were seen once. The specimen sequenced was peripheral blood. This receptor was obtained from a human donor in a cohort sampled during active COVID-19.

The CDR3 is CASSLLAGGLSYNEQFF. The CDR3 DNA is TGTGCCAGCAGCTTGCTCGCCGGCGGCTTATCCTACAATGAGCAGTTCTTC. The rearrangement joins TRBV5-4 to TRBJ2-1, with D hard to call. The CDR3 is made up of 17 amino acids. Germline V gene lookup returns CDR1 SGHNT and CDR2 YYREEE (reference sequence). V lost 1 base and J 1 base, leaving 15 bases between the germline ends. Using reference TRBV5-4 and TRBJ2-1 for the parts outside the CDR3, the full variable domain is ETGVTQSPTHLIKTRGQQVTLRCSSQSGHNTVSWYQQALGQGPQFIFQYYREEENGRGNFPPRFSGLQFPNYSSELNVNALELDDSALYLCASSLLAGGLSYNEQFFGPGTRLTVL.